The 5 T cell receptor beta chains listed next were all sequenced from one sample in a study of shared clonotypes between healthy human individuals. Using immunoSEQ multiplex PCR, the repertoire was profiled, and TCRdb retains in-frame clones only, with some absent. The profile shows about 1.1 million clones, approximately 78% of them singletons. The sample was memory CD4+ T cells from PBMCs. Specified subset: CD45RA-negative fraction. These receptors were taken from a man aged 18 to 29 in good health. Some clones in this sample may be carry-over from other donors' samples.

The rearrangement joins TRBV4-2 to TRBJ2-7; TRBD1 is a possible D gene (7 bases). Germline lookup yields CDR1 LGHNA and CDR2 YNFKEQ. The V end was cut by 0 bases, the J end by 6 bases, with 15 bases between. The CDR3 extends over 15 amino acids. CDR3 sequence reads: CASSQDARGAFEQYF. In nucleotides, the CDR3 is TGTGCCAGCAGCCAAGACGCCAGGGGGGCTTTCGAGCAGTACTTC.

There are a few counts of this clone. The chain joins TRBV18 to TRBJ2-5; maybe TRBD1 (6 bases). CDR1 and CDR2 (germline): KGHSH, LQKENI. The CDR3 runs 14 residues. Trimming left V 3 bases short and J 3 bases short, with 11 bases between. Here the CDR3 DNA reads TGTGCCAGCTCACCTCCCACAGGGAAAGAGACCCAGTACTTC. It yields the protein CASSPPTGKETQYF.

There are a few counts of this clone. J is TRBJ2-3 and V is TRBV7-3; 7 bases match TRBD2. Germline CDR1 and CDR2: SGHTA and FQGTGA. The CDR3 runs to 19 residues. The ends lost 5 bases at V and 2 bases at J; junction bases unmatched: 19. This CDR3 is CASSPLGGSFSRATDTQYF. CDR3 nucleotide sequence: TGTGCCAGCAGCCCCCTTGGCGGGAGCTTCTCTCGTGCCACAGATACGCAGTATTTT.

V usage is TRBV10-1 and J usage is TRBJ2-4; D may be TRBD2 (6 bases). Germline lookup yields CDR1 WNHNN and CDR2 SYGVQD (reference sequence). Between the trimmed V and J ends, which lost 5 bases and 3 bases, there was a span of 23 bases. The CDR3 has 18 amino acids. CDR3 nucleotide sequence: TGCGCCAGCAGTCCGGGGCGCCAGCGGGCATGGGTCAAAAACATTCAGTACTTC. Protein: CASSPGRQRAWVKNIQYF.

The chain combines TRBV7-9 with TRBJ1-6; D uncertain. The CDR3 has 14 amino acids. Germline CDR1 is SEHNR and CDR2 is FQNEAQ (reference sequence). Trimming removed 0 bases from V and 10 bases from J, with 10 bases in between. CDR3 nucleotides: TGTGCCAGCAGCTTAGCCTCTTCCAGATCACCCCTCCACTTT. Residues: CASSLASSRSPLHF.